Presented here are 20 T cell receptor beta chains from one specimen sequenced in a study of cytomegalovirus exposure and HLA in healthy donors. Researchers ran the PCR with 60 Vbeta and 13 Jbeta primers. Assay: immunoSEQ multiplex PCR; the TCRdb copy retains only in-frame clones and omits some. The data show approximately 75,000 clones, with 65% to 70% seen just once and about a fifth held by the top ten. Sequencing was done on a sample of PBMCs. The receptor set was obtained from a middle-aged man in good health and CMV-seropositive.

The chain recombines TRBV5-1 with TRBJ2-5; possible D gene TRBD1, 6 bases. TRBJ2-7 explains the end of the DNA better; the J call may be wrong. The CDR3 totals 16 residues. CDR1 SGHRS and CDR2 YFSETQ come from the germline V gene. CDR3 DNA: TGCGCCAGCAGCTTGACAGGGACACTCAGCTCCTACGAGCAGTACTTC. Translating it yields CASSLTGTLSSYEQYF.

The chain has TRBV7-8 and TRBJ2-2; 8 bases are shared with TRBD2. The germline CDR1 and CDR2 sequences are SGHVS and FQNEAQ. Trimming cost V 5 bases and J 5 bases; bases outside gene matches: 10. This CDR3 spans 16 amino acids. The CDR3 DNA reads TGTGCCAGCAGCGCCGGGGGGGCCTATGAGACCGGGGAGCTGTTTTTT. Amino acids: CASSAGGAYETGELFF.

This chain connects TRBV19 to TRBJ2-5; 7 positions agree with TRBD2. Germline loops: CDR1 LNHDA, CDR2 SQIVND (reference sequence). The CDR3 totals 16 residues. V was pared by 4 bases and J by 4 bases, with 12 bases of the junction left unmatched. CDR3 amino acids: CASSSLGGDLGETQYF. CDR3 bases: TGTGCCAGTAGTAGTCTTGGGGGGGACTTAGGAGAGACCCAGTACTTC.

The V gene is TRBV2, the J gene TRBJ2-7, with 10 bases lining up with TRBD1. Per the germline V gene, CDR1 is SNHLY and CDR2 is FYNNEI. CDR3 length equals 14 residues. After removal of 5 bases from V and 0 bases from J, the junction contained 1 base not matched to a gene. CDR3 residues: CASSWTGGSYEQYF. In DNA form, the CDR3 reads TGTGCCAGCAGTTGGACAGGGGGCTCCTACGAGCAGTACTTC.

This clone was counted once. The V call is TRBV6-5, the J call TRBJ2-1; D is possibly TRBD2 (5 bases). The CDR3 has 13 amino acids. V dropped 0 bases and J dropped 7 bases, with 7 bases sitting between them. Germline assignment: CDR1 MNHEY and CDR2 SVGAGI. The CDR3 bases are TGTGCCAGCAGTTACTCGCAGCGGAATGAGCAGTTCTTC. It is translated as CASSYSQRNEQFF.

DNA for the CDR3: TGTGCCAGCAGTCTAGCGACCCCCTACAATGAGCAGTTCTTC. Protein sequence: CASSLATPYNEQFF. The chain uses TRBV2 and TRBJ2-1; D possibly corresponds to TRBD2 (6 bases). Per germline, CDR1 SNHLY and CDR2 FYNNEI. Trimming took off 5 bases at V and 2 bases at J, with 10 bases between the two ends. This CDR3 is 14 amino acids long. The variable domain in full, with the rest retrieved from reference TRBV2 and TRBJ2-1, is EPEVTQTPSHQVTQMGQEVILRCVPISNHLYFYWYRQILGQKVEFLVSFYNNEISEKSEIFDDQFSVERPDGSNFTLKIRSTKLEDSAMYFCASSLATPYNEQFFGPGTRLTVL.

In this sample, this clone turned up many times. This chain connects TRBV5-1 to TRBJ1-2; perhaps TRBD1 as D (6 bases). The CDR3 sequence is 12 residues long. Germline V gives CDR1 SGHRS, CDR2 YFSETQ. V lost 4 bases to trimming and J lost 6 bases, with 10 bases between them. In nucleotides, the CDR3 is TGCGCCAGCAGCCGGACAGCTGATGGCTACACCTTC. This gives the protein CASSRTADGYTF.

Comments on this clone: Sequence at one end of the junction differs from germline and may be a read error. The chain joins TRBV5-4 to TRBJ2-3, with TRBD2 matching over 13 bases. The CDR3 has 17 residues. Looked up from germline, CDR1 is SGHNT and CDR2 is YYREEE (reference sequence). The CDR3 protein is CAISFPGLAGSTDTQYF. CDR3 DNA: TGTGCCATCAGCTTCCCGGGACTAGCGGGGAGCACAGATACGCAGTATTTT.

This clone was counted once. This rearrangement joins TRBV7-2 to TRBJ2-7; 10 nucleotides line up with TRBD1. The CDR3 loop spans 15 amino acids. Germline values: CDR1 SGHTA, CDR2 FQGNSA. Trimming cost V 5 bases and J 3 bases; bases outside gene matches: 7. CDR3 bases: TGTGCCAGCAGCGAAGACAGGGGGCCTTTCTACGAGCAGTACTTC. Protein product: CASSEDRGPFYEQYF. The variable domain in full, with the rest retrieved from reference TRBV7-2 and TRBJ2-7, is GAGVSQSPSNKVTEKGKDVELRCDPISGHTALYWYRQSLGQGLEFLIYFQGNSAPDKSGLPSDRFSAERTGGSVSTLTIQRTQQEDSAVYLCASSEDRGPFYEQYFGPGTRLTVT.

This clone was seen a single time. The V and J genes are TRBV5-8 and TRBJ2-3; D is unclear. The CDR3 has 16 residues. Trimming pared 7 bases from V and 0 bases from J, leaving 18 bases between. The germline CDR1 and CDR2 sequences are SGHTS and YDEGEE. This CDR3 is CASPTTLRSSTDTQYF. The CDR3 DNA reads TGTGCCAGCCCGACGACATTAAGGTCCAGCACAGATACGCAGTATTTT.

The sample holds one count of this clone. The chain uses TRBV2 and TRBJ1-6; tentative D call: TRBD1 (5 bases). CDR1 and CDR2 (germline): SNHLY, FYNNEI. The CDR3 consists of 13 residues. The V and J ends lost 4 bases and 7 bases respectively, with 8 bases between them. The DNA for the CDR3 is TGTGCCAGCAGTGCCAGGGAAAATTCACCCCTCCACTTT. This codes for CASSARENSPLHF.

This chain joins TRBV5-4 and TRBJ2-3, with 8 bases aligning to TRBD2. Per the germline V gene, CDR1 is SGHNT and CDR2 is YYREEE (reference sequence). The CDR3 has 15 amino acids. The junction had 6 bases not matched to a gene; V was cut back by 3 bases and J by 3 bases. CDR3 bases: TGTGCCAGCAGCTCGGGGGGGCCGGAGACAGATACGCAGTATTTT. This gives the protein CASSSGGPETDTQYF.

The J gene is TRBJ1-1, the V gene TRBV27; the match to TRBD1 covers 11 bases. V was clipped by 3 bases and J by 0 bases; unmatched bases: 9. The length of the CDR3 is 18 residues. Germline V lookup: CDR1 MNHEY, CDR2 SMNVEV (reference sequence). The CDR3, as DNA: TGTGCCAGCAGTTTCGGGACAGGGGGGTCATTTTTGAACACTGAAGCTTTCTTT. It is translated as CASSFGTGGSFLNTEAFF.

The chain joins TRBV30 to TRBJ2-5, with 8 bases that match TRBD1. V lost 6 bases, J lost 5 bases, and 8 bases stayed unmatched. CDR1 and CDR2 from the germline V gene are GTSNPN and SVGIG (reference sequence). This CDR3 region has 13 residues. The CDR3 reads CACSLTGVETQYF. CDR3 DNA sequence: TGTGCCTGTTCCTTGACAGGGGTTGAGACCCAGTACTTC.

J is TRBJ2-7 and V is TRBV14; TRBD2 aligns across 9 bases. The CDR3 extends over 15 amino acids. From germline, CDR1 is SGHDN and CDR2 FVKESK. V lost 8 bases, J lost 6 bases, and 14 bases stayed unmatched. For the CDR3, the DNA is TGTGCCAGCGCAACCGGCGGGGGGGCGTTGGGCGAGCAGTACTTC. Amino acids: CASATGGGALGEQYF.

This clone was found a few times. V and J are TRBV30 and TRBJ1-3; possible D gene TRBD1, 5 bases. The V gene lost 3 bases and the J gene lost 0 bases, with 6 bases spanning the gap. Germline V gene lookup returns CDR1 GTSNPN and CDR2 SVGIG (reference sequence). This CDR3 region has 13 residues. CDR3 bases: TGTGCCTGGAGCGGGGGCTCTGGAAACACCATATATTTT. Amino acids: CAWSGGSGNTIYF.

V and J are TRBV2 and TRBJ1-5, with D unresolved. CDR3 size: 16 residues. V was pared by 2 bases and J by 2 bases, with 13 bases between. Germline CDR1 is SNHLY and CDR2 is FYNNEI. The CDR3 coding sequence is TGTGCCAGCAGTGAAACCGGGTATGAGGGCAATCAGCCCCAGCATTTT. It encodes CASSETGYEGNQPQHF.

In nucleotides, the CDR3 is TGCAGCGTCGACAGGGAGTCAACAGATACGCAGTATTTT. Protein product: CSVDRESTDTQYF. This sequence joins TRBV29-1 and TRBJ2-3; 7 nucleotides align to TRBD1. The CDR3 has 13 amino acids. Germline V gene sequence: CDR1 SQVTM, CDR2 ANQGSEA. V was pared by 6 bases and J by 3 bases, with 6 bases of the junction left unmatched.

This chain uses TRBV19 with TRBJ1-2, with D possibly matching TRBD1 (6 bases). Germline CDR1 LNHDA, CDR2 SQIVND (reference sequence). The CDR3 extends over 13 amino acids. Trimming removed 7 bases from V and 6 bases from J, with 15 bases in between. The CDR3 is CASIGQLGNGYTF. CDR3 sequence (DNA): TGTGCCAGTATCGGACAGTTAGGAAATGGCTACACCTTC. Full variable domain (rest looked up from reference TRBV19 and TRBJ1-2): DGGITQSPKYLFRKEGQNVTLSCEQNLNHDAMYWYRQDPGQGLRLIYYSQIVNDFQKGDIAEGYSVSREKKESFPLTVTSAQKNPTAFYLCASIGQLGNGYTFGSGTRLTVV.

This chain links TRBV5-1 with TRBJ2-1, with 10 bases lining up with TRBD2. Trimming took 6 bases from V and 0 from J; bases not matched to a gene: 12. CDR1 is SGHRS and CDR2 is YFSETQ in the germline V gene. This CDR3 is built from 18 residues. CDR3: CASKSGGVYINSYNEQFF. In nucleotides, the CDR3 is TGCGCCAGCAAGAGCGGGGGGGTATATATCAACTCCTACAATGAGCAGTTCTTC.